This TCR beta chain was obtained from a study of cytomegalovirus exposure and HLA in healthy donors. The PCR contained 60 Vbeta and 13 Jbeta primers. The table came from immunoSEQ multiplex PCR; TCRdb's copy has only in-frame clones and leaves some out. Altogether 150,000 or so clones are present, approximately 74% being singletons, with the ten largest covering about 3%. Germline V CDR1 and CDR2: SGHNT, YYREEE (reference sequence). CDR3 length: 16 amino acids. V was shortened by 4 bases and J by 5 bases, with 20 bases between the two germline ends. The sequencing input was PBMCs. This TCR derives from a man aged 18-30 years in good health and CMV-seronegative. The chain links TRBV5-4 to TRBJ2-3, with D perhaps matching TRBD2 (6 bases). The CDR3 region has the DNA TGTGCCAGCAGCACCCGGGACTCTCTAATCGGAGATACGCAGTATTTT. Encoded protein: CASSTRDSLIGDTQYF.